The sequence of this T cell receptor beta chain was determined in a study of blood T cells in healthy people across ages. Deletions cut 1 base from V and 4 bases from J, with 15 bases between. CDR3 length equals 15 residues. The germline V gene encodes CDR1 SGHRS and CDR2 YFSETQ. A sample-barcoded 5' primer and a J-beta primer mix were used in a second PCR of roughly 7 to 11 cycles. TCRdb re-called the 5' RACE reads with MiXCR, one entry per CDR3 protein. The sample holds 270,000 or so distinct CDR3 sequences; 25% to 30% are singletons and the top ten take around 29%. The chain is built from TRBV5-1 and TRBJ2-7; D is perhaps TRBD2 (5 bases). This receptor was taken from a woman in her sixties or seventies in good health. The specimen sequenced was blood. CDR3 DNA sequence: TGCGCCAGCAGCTTGAGCAGCGGCCCGCAATACGAGCAGTACTTC. It specifies CASSLSSGPQYEQYF.